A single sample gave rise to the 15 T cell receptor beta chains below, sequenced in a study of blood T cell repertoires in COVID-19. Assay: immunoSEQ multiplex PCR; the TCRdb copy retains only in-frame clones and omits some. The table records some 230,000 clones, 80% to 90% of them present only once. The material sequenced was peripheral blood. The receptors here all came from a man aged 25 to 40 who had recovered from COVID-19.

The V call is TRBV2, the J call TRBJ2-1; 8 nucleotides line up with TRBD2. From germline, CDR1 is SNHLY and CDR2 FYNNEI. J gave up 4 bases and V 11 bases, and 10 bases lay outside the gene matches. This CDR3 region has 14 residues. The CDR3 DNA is TGTGCCGCACGACGGGGGGGCCTGTACAATGAGCAGTTCTTC. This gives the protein CAARRGGLYNEQFF.

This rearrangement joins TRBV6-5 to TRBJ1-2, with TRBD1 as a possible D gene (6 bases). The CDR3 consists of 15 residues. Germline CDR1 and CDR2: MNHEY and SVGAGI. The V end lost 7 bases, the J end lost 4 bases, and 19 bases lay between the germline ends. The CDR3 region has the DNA TGTGCCAGCATCTTAGGGGGAGGGTTGGGCTATGGCTACACCTTC. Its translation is CASILGGGLGYGYTF.

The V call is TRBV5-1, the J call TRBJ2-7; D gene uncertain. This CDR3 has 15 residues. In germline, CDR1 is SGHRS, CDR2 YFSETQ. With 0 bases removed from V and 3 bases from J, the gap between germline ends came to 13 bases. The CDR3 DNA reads TGCGCCAGCAGCTTGGCCGAGGCAAGGAGCTACGAGCAGTACTTC. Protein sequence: CASSLAEARSYEQYF.

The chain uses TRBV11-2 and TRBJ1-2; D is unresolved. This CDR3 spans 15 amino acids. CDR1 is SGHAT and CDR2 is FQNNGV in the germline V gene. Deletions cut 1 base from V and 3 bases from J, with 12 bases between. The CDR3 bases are TGTGCCAGCAGCTTAGGATCGGGGTCGGACTATGGCTACACCTTC. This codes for CASSLGSGSDYGYTF.

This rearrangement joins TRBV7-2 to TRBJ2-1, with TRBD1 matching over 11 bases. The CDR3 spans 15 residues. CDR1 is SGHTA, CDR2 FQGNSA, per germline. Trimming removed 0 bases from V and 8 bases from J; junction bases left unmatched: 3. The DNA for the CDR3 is TGTGCCAGCAGCTTAGCGGGGACAGGGGGGGATGAGCAGTTCTTC. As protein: CASSLAGTGGDEQFF.

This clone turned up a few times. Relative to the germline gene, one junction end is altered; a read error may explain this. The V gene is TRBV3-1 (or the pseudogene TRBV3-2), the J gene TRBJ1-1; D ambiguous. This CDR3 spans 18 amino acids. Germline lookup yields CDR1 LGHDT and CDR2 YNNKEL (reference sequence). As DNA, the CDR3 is TGTGCCAGCAGCCAAGACGCAAGCTGGTCCCCGAGGAACCCTGAAGCTTTCTTT. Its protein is CASSQDASWSPRNPEAFF.

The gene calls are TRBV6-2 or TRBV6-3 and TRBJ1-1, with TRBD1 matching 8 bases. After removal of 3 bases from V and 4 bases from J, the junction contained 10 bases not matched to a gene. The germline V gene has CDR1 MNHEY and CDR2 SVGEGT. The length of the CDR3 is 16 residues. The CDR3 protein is CASSYFPVTGGTEAFF. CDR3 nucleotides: TGTGCCAGCAGTTATTTCCCCGTTACAGGGGGCACTGAAGCTTTCTTT.

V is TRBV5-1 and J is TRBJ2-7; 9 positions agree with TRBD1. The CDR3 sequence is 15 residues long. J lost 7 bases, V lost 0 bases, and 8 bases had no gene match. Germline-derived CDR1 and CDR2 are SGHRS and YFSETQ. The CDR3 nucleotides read TGCGCCAGCAGCTTGGCGGGACAGGGACTGGGGGAGCAGTACTTC. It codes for CASSLAGQGLGEQYF.

CDR3 DNA: TGTGCTAGTGGCTTAGGGGCGGGGGGTAACGAGCAGTACTTC. Protein sequence: CASGLGAGGNEQYF. V and J are TRBV12-5 and TRBJ2-7; 8 bases line up with TRBD2. V lost 6 bases and J lost 5; bases outside the gene matches: 9. The CDR3 contains 14 residues. Per germline, CDR1 LGHNT and CDR2 FRNRAP.

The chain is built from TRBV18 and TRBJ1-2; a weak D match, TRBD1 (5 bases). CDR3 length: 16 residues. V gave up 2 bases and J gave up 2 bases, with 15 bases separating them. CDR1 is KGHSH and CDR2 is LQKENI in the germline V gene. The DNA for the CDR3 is TGTGCCAGCTCACCAGGCGGGGGGTCGACGAACTATGGCTACACCTTC. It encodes CASSPGGGSTNYGYTF.

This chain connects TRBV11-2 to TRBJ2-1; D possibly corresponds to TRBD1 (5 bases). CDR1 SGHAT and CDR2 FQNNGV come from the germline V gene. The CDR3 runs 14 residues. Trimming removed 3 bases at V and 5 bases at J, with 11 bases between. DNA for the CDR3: TGTGCCAGCAGCTTTCGACAGTTCAACAATGAGCAGTTCTTC. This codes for CASSFRQFNNEQFF. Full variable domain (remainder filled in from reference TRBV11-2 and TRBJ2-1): EAGVAQSPRYKIIEKRQSVAFWCNPISGHATLYWYQQILGQGPKLLIQFQNNGVVDDSQLPKDRFSAERLKGVDSTLKIQPAKLEDSAVYLCASSFRQFNNEQFFGPGTRLTVL.

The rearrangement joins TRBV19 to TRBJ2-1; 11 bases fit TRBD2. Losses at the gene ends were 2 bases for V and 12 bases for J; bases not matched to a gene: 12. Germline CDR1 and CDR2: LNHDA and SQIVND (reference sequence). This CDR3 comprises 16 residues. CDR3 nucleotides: TGTGCCAGTAGTATAAAAACTAGCGGGGGCCTCCGGGGGCAGTTCTTC. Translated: CASSIKTSGGLRGQFF.

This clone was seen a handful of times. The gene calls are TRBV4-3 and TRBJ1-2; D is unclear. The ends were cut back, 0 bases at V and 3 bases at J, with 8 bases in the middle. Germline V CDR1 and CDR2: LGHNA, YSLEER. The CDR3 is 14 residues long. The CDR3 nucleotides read TGCGCCAGCAGCCAAGATACCAGTTACTATGGCTACACCTTC. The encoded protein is CASSQDTSYYGYTF.

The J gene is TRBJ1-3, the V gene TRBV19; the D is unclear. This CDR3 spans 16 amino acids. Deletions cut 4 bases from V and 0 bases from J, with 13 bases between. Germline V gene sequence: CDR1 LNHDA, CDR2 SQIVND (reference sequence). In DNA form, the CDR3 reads TGTGCCAGTAGTACCCAGGCCTTTTCCTCTGGAAACACCATATATTTT. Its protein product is CASSTQAFSSGNTIYF.

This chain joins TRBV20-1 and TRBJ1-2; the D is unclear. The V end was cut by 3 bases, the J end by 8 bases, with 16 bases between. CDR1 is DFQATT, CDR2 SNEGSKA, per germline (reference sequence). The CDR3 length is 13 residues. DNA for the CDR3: TGCAGTGCTAGTCTTGTAAGGACTAGCGGCTACACCTTC. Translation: CSASLVRTSGYTF.